The T cell receptor beta chain described here comes from a study of blood T cell repertoires in COVID-19. J was trimmed by 8 bases and V by 6 bases; bases with no gene match: 12. The CDR3 runs 15 residues. Germline CDR1 is MDHEN and CDR2 is SYDVKM. The method was immunoSEQ multiplex PCR; TCRdb's version includes in-frame clones alone and lacks a portion of them. Of around 170,000 clones listed, 88% were seen once; the top ten hold about 8.4%. Cohorts were assigned according to the clinical history that participants reported. The rearrangement links TRBV28 to TRBJ1-2, with 10 bases fitting TRBD1. The sequence was collected from a woman between 18 and 29 years old who had recovered from COVID-19. Specimen: PBMCs or T cells enriched from blood (not recorded which). Written as DNA, the CDR3 is TGTGCCAGCAGGGACCCCGAGGGACAGGGGTACGGCTACACCTTC. Residues: CASRDPEGQGYGYTF.